The next 21 T cell receptor beta chains were all read from a single sample in a study of CD4 T cells in relation to SARS-CoV-2 and coronaviruses. What these receptors recognize is not known. Before the COVID-19 pandemic, during about 2011-2019, CD4+ T cells were taken from unexposed donors. After less than 11 days of culture, CD4+ T cells were isolated. TCRdb keeps only in-frame clones here, not all; method: immunoSEQ multiplex PCR. The repertoire holds approximately 17,000 clones, about 79% seen once, with under 13% in the top ten. Sequenced sample: CD4+ T cells from PBMCs, cultured in vitro. These receptors originate from a human donor in good health.

This clone was seen only once. This chain links TRBV6-4 with TRBJ2-1; D perhaps matches TRBD1 (5 bases). The CDR3 covers 13 residues. In germline, CDR1 is MRHNA, CDR2 SNTAGT. V gave up 3 bases and J gave up 7 bases, with 10 bases separating them. The DNA of the CDR3 is TGTGCCAGCAGTGAGACAGATCGGAATGAGCAGTTCTTC. Its protein product is CASSETDRNEQFF.

This sequence joins TRBV6-5 and TRBJ1-2, with TRBD1 identical over 10 bases. The ends lost 4 bases at V and 5 bases at J; junction bases unmatched: 1. The CDR3 is 13 amino acids. From germline, CDR1 is MNHEY and CDR2 SVGAGI. CDR3 amino acids: CASSWDRGYGYTF. The CDR3 coding sequence is TGTGCCAGCAGTTGGGACAGGGGATATGGCTACACCTTC.

This chain uses TRBV6-5 with TRBJ1-1, with D unclear. This CDR3 has 15 residues. Germline CDR1 and CDR2: MNHEY and SVGAGI. With 0 bases removed from V and 3 bases from J, the gap between germline ends came to 11 bases. The CDR3 nucleotides read TGTGCCAGCAGTTACTCTGGCGCCCGGGACACTGAAGCTTTCTTT. The encoded protein is CASSYSGARDTEAFF.

This chain connects TRBV5-3 to TRBJ2-7, with D possibly being TRBD2 (6 bases). Being an ORF, TRBV5-3 has a function that is uncertain. V was shortened by 7 bases and J by 4 bases, with 21 bases between the two germline ends. The CDR3 spans 15 residues. The CDR3 region is CARRTSGCSPYEQYF. Here the CDR3 DNA reads TGTGCCAGACGAACGAGCGGGTGCTCCCCGTACGAGCAGTACTTC.

The J gene is TRBJ1-2, the V gene TRBV6-5; D is perhaps TRBD1 (6 bases). The ends were cut back, 5 bases at V and 4 bases at J, with 17 bases in the middle. The CDR3 totals 15 residues. In germline, CDR1 is MNHEY, CDR2 SVGAGI. The CDR3 loop reads CASSTTQGRIYGYTF. The CDR3, as DNA: TGTGCCAGCAGTACCACCCAGGGGCGGATCTATGGCTACACCTTC.

The V call is TRBV27, the J call TRBJ1-1, with TRBD1 matching over 12 bases. V lost 5 bases and J lost 5; bases outside the gene matches: 15. CDR1 MNHEY and CDR2 SMNVEV come from the germline V gene (reference sequence). The CDR3 is made up of 18 amino acids. CDR3 sequence reads: CASSPNPGQGARGTEAFF. For the CDR3, the DNA is TGTGCCAGCAGTCCCAATCCGGGACAGGGGGCTAGAGGAACTGAAGCTTTCTTT.

This clone occurred once. This chain connects TRBV7-9 to TRBJ2-6, with TRBD1 matching over 7 bases. V lost 7 bases and J lost 0; bases outside the gene matches: 6. This CDR3 has 16 amino acids. The V gene's germline CDR1 is SEHNR and CDR2 FQNEAQ (reference sequence). The CDR3 is CASTEGASSGANVLTF. CDR3 DNA: TGTGCCAGCACCGAGGGGGCCAGCTCTGGGGCCAACGTCCTGACTTTC. Drawing the rest from reference TRBV7-9 and TRBJ2-6, the complete variable domain is DTGVSQNPRHKITKRGQNVTFRCDPISEHNRLYWYRQTLGQGPEFLTYFQNEAQLEKSRLLSDRFSAERPKGSFSTLEIQRTEQGDSAMYLCASTEGASSGANVLTFGAGSRLTVL.

This clone appeared once. The chain joins TRBV7-3 to TRBJ2-1, with D hard to call. V lost 1 base and J 7 bases, leaving 17 bases between the germline ends. CDR1 and CDR2 (germline): SGHTA, FQGTGA. The CDR3 sequence is 16 residues long. The CDR3 sequence is CASSLMPAGPANEQFF. CDR3 nucleotides: TGTGCCAGCAGCTTAATGCCCGCCGGTCCCGCGAATGAGCAGTTCTTC.

The V gene is TRBV7-2, the J gene TRBJ2-3; 8 bases map to TRBD2. The V segment lost 6 bases and the J segment 2 bases; nucleotides outside the gene matches: 13. CDR3 length: 17 amino acids. Per germline, CDR1 SGHTA and CDR2 FQGNSA. The DNA of the CDR3 is TGTGCCAGCAGACAACCGGGACTAGGGGGTGTCACAGATACGCAGTATTTT. It yields the protein CASRQPGLGGVTDTQYF.

The chain has TRBV5-1 and TRBJ2-3; 11 nucleotides agree with TRBD2. Trimming removed 3 bases from V and 2 bases from J; junction bases left unmatched: 2. CDR3 length: 15 amino acids. Germline values: CDR1 SGHRS, CDR2 YFSETQ. The CDR3 coding sequence is TGCGCCAGCAGCTGGGGACTAGCGGCCACAGATACGCAGTATTTT. It codes for CASSWGLAATDTQYF.

V and J are TRBV29-1 and TRBJ1-1, with TRBD1 matching over 9 bases. This CDR3 has 15 amino acids. V shed 8 bases, J shed 3 bases, and the junction held 13 bases outside the gene matches. Per germline, CDR1 SQVTM and CDR2 ANQGSEA. The CDR3 here is CSMCPGTGPDTEAFF. CDR3 nucleotides: TGCAGCATGTGTCCCGGGACAGGGCCTGACACTGAAGCTTTCTTT.

The chain uses TRBV18 and TRBJ1-6, with unresolved D. This CDR3 contains 14 residues. The V gene's germline CDR1 is KGHSH and CDR2 LQKENI. The germline V and J ends were trimmed by 2 bases and 5 bases, with 7 bases remaining between them. CDR3 nucleotides: TGTGCCAGCTCACCAGGATCCAATAATTCACCCCTCCACTTT. As protein: CASSPGSNNSPLHF.

V gene TRBV7-9 combines with J gene TRBJ2-3, with 8 bases that match TRBD2. CDR3 length: 16 amino acids. Trimming at V came to 5 bases and at J to 4 bases, leaving 11 bases not matched to a gene. Per the germline V gene, CDR1 is SEHNR and CDR2 is FQNEAQ (reference sequence). The CDR3 DNA reads as TGTGCCAGCAGCCCCCGGGGGGGGGCTCAGTCAGATACGCAGTATTTT. Amino acids: CASSPRGGAQSDTQYF.

The CDR3 loop reads CASTRSNYNEQFF. Here the CDR3 DNA reads TGTGCCAGCACCCGCTCGAACTACAATGAGCAGTTCTTC. The chain joins TRBV12-3 or TRBV12-4 to TRBJ2-1, with D uncertain. V dropped 7 bases and J dropped 3 bases, with 10 bases sitting between them. The CDR3 is 13 amino acids.

V is TRBV29-1 and J is TRBJ2-5; weak D call: TRBD1 (5 bases). CDR3 length: 12 residues. Trimming pared 4 bases from V and 2 bases from J, leaving 8 bases between. The germline gives CDR1 SQVTM, CDR2 ANQGSEA. CDR3 nucleotide sequence: TGCAGCGTTGCCGACAGTCAAGAGACCCAGTACTTC. Translated: CSVADSQETQYF. The full variable domain, in which reference TRBV29-1 and TRBJ2-5 provide the parts outside the CDR3, is SAVISQKPSRDICQRGTSLTIQCQVDSQVTMMFWYRQQPGQSLTLIATANQGSEATYESGFVIDKFPISRPNLTFSTLTVSNMSPEDSSIYLCSVADSQETQYFGPGTRLLVL.

The J gene is TRBJ2-3, the V gene TRBV9; a weak D match, TRBD2 (6 bases). Looked up from germline, CDR1 is SGDLS and CDR2 is YYNGEE. The germline V and J ends were trimmed by 0 bases and 6 bases, with 8 bases remaining between them. CDR3 length: 13 residues. CDR3 sequence: CASSVGLVDTQYF. CDR3 coding DNA: TGTGCCAGCAGCGTAGGACTAGTGGATACGCAGTATTTT.

The sample holds one count of this clone. The J gene is TRBJ2-1, the V gene TRBV11-2; D is unresolved. CDR3 length: 17 amino acids. V lost 4 bases and J 3 bases, leaving 19 bases between the germline ends. Looked up from germline, CDR1 is SGHAT and CDR2 is FQNNGV. CDR3 loop: CASSSDATRKFYNEQFF. The CDR3 bases are TGTGCCAGCAGCTCCGACGCTACCCGCAAGTTCTACAATGAGCAGTTCTTC.

The J gene is TRBJ2-1, the V gene TRBV19, with a tentative D call TRBD2 (5 bases). The CDR3 loop spans 14 amino acids. Trimming removed 7 bases from V and 2 bases from J, with 12 bases in between. CDR1 LNHDA and CDR2 SQIVND come from the germline V gene (reference sequence). CDR3 loop: CASMADSAYNEQFF. The CDR3 nucleotides read TGTGCCAGTATGGCGGATAGCGCCTACAATGAGCAGTTCTTC.

The chain joins TRBV5-1 to TRBJ2-5; no clear D. Between the trimmed V and J ends, which lost 3 bases and 0 bases, there was a span of 9 bases. This CDR3 is 14 amino acids long. The germline V gene encodes CDR1 SGHRS and CDR2 YFSETQ. DNA for the CDR3: TGCGCCAGCAGCTGGAACACAGACCAAGAGACCCAGTACTTC. Translation gives CASSWNTDQETQYF.

This chain connects TRBV6-5 to TRBJ2-7; D may be TRBD1 (6 bases). The CDR3 loop spans 15 amino acids. Germline values: CDR1 MNHEY, CDR2 SVGAGI. Trimming took 6 bases from V and 0 from J, leaving 15 bases between them. CDR3 DNA: TGTGCCAGCAGGAGGGGTCCGGACAGCTCCTACGAGCAGTACTTC. Translating it yields CASRRGPDSSYEQYF.

V gene TRBV19 combines with J gene TRBJ2-5; D is possibly TRBD1 (6 bases). CDR1 is LNHDA and CDR2 is SQIVND in the germline V gene (reference sequence). Trimming took 6 bases from V and 1 from J, leaving 12 bases between them. The CDR3 contains 14 residues. The CDR3 DNA reads TGTGCCAGTAGGACCGGGACAACCCAAGAGACCCAGTACTTC. Protein: CASRTGTTQETQYF.